This TCR beta chain came from a study of OX40 agonist ivuxolimab in advanced cancers. Study overall: Patients received ivuxolimab, an agonistic anti-OX40 (CD134) antibody. Checkpoint inhibitors had been given previously to 40% of patients. Three patients had partial responses: one hepatocellular carcinoma, two cutaneous melanoma.

The method was immunoSEQ multiplex PCR; TCRdb's version includes in-frame clones alone and lacks a portion of them. The profile shows around 61,000 clones, approximately 80% of them singletons. In regard to this clone: Its matching antigen is unknown.

The study's findings and limits: Researchers did not establish what antigens the expanded peripheral T cells target.

The CDR3 runs 13 residues. In germline, CDR1 is MRHNA, CDR2 SNTAGT. Deletions cut 5 bases from V and 5 bases from J, with 10 bases between. This sequence joins TRBV6-4 and TRBJ2-1; a weak D match, TRBD1 (5 bases). This TCR was recovered from an adult with an advanced solid tumor such as melanoma, head and neck, liver or kidney cancer. The source material was CD4+ or CD8+ T cells sorted from blood, sampled in a trial of the OX40 agonist ivuxolimab. The CDR3 is CASSPEGDNEQFF. The CDR3 nucleotides read TGTGCCAGCAGTCCCGAAGGGGACAATGAGCAGTTCTTC.